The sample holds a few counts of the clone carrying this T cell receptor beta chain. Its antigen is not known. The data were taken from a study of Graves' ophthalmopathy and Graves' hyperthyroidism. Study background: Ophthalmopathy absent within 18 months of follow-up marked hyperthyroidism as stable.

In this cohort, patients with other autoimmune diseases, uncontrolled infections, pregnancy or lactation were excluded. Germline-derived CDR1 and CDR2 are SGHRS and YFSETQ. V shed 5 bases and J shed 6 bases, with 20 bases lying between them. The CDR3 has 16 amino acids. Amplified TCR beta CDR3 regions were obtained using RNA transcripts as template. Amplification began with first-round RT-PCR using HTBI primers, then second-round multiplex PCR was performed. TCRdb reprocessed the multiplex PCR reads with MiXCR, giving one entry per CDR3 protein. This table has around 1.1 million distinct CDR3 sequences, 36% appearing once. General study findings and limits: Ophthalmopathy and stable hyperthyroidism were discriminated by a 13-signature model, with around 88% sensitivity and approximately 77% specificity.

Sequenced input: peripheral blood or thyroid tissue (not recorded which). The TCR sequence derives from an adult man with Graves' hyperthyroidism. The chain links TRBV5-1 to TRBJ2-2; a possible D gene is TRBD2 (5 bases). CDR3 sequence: CASRTHFEGVPGELFF. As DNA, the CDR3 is TGCGCCAGCAGAACCCATTTCGAGGGTGTTCCCGGGGAGCTGTTTTTT.